The sequence of this T cell receptor (beta chain) was determined in a study of shared clonotypes between healthy human individuals. A remark on this clone: Antigen unknown.

Combining CD45RO+ cells with CCR7-negative CD45RA+ TemRA cells gave CD8 memory. General study results and limits: Of the naive CD4 clonotypes, roughly 5.5% were shared across a handful of donors. Larger estimated richness was generally recorded for naive subsets relative to memory subsets.

Method: immunoSEQ multiplex PCR; TCRdb's copy keeps in-frame clones and lacks some. The sample holds fewer than 150,000 clones, around 66% seen once. Germline assignment: CDR1 SGHAT and CDR2 FQNNGV. Losses at the gene ends were 5 bases for V and 9 bases for J; bases not matched to a gene: 16. The length of the CDR3 is 16 residues. The V and J genes are TRBV11-2 and TRBJ2-1; 7 bases map to TRBD2. Material: memory CD8+ T cells sorted from blood. Sample subset: CD45RO+ cells pooled with CCR7-negative TemRA cells. The TCR sequence derives from a woman in her thirties in good health. As DNA, the CDR3 is TGTGCCAGCAGCATACCCTTCGGGGACTACCTGGGTGAGCAGTTCTTC. Encoded protein: CASSIPFGDYLGEQFF.